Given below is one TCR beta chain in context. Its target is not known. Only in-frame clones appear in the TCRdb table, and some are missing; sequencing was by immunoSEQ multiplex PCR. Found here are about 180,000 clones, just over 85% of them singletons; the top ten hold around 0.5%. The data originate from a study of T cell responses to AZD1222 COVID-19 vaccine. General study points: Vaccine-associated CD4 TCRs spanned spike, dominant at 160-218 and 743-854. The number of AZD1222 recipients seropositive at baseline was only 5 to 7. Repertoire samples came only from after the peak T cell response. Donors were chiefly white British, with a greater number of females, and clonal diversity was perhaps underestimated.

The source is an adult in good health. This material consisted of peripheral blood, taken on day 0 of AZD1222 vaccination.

The CDR3 spells CASRGSLNSPLHF. For the CDR3, the DNA is TGTGCCAGCAGGGGAAGCCTGAATTCACCCCTCCACTTT. V is TRBV7-9 and J is TRBJ1-6; D call uncertain. Trimming cost V 6 bases and J 7 bases, with 10 bases left between them. Germline V gene sequence: CDR1 SEHNR, CDR2 FQNEAQ (reference sequence). The CDR3 sequence is 13 residues long.